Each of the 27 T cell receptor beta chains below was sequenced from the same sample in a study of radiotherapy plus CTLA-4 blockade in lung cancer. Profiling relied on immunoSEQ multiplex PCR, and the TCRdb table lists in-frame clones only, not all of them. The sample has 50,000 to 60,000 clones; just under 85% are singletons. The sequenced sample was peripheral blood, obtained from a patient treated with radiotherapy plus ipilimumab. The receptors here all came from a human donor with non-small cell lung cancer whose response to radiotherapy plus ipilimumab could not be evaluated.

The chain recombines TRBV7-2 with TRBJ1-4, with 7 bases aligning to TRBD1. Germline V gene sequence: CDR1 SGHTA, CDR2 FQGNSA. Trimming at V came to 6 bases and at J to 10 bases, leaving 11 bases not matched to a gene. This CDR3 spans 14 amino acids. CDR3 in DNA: TGTGCCAGCAGGGCCGGGACAGATTACGGAAAACTGTTTTTT. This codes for CASRAGTDYGKLFF.

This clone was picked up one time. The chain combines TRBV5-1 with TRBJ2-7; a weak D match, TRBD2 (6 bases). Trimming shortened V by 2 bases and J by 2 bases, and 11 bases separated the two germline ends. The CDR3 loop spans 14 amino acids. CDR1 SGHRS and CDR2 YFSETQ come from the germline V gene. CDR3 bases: TGCGCCAGCAGCTTTCTGGAGGGTACCTACGAGCAGTACTTC. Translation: CASSFLEGTYEQYF.

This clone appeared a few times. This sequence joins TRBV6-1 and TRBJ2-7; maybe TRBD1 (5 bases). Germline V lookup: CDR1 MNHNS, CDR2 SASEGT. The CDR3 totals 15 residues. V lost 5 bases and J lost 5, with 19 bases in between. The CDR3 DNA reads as TGTGCCAGCAGTAGGGTGCAGGGTTTGGTCAACGAGCAGTACTTC. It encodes CASSRVQGLVNEQYF.

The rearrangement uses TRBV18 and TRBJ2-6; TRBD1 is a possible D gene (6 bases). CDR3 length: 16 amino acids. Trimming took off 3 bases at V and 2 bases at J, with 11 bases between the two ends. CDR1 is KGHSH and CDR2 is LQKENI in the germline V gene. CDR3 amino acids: CASSPQGQAGANVLTF. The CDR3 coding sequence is TGTGCCAGCTCACCGCAGGGGCAGGCTGGGGCCAACGTCCTGACTTTC.

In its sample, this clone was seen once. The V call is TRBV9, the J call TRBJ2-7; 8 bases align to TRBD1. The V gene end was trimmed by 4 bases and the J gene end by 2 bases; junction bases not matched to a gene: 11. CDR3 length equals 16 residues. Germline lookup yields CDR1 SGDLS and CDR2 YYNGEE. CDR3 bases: TGTGCCAGCAGCCCAGGGACAGGCGGGCGTACCTACGAGCAGTACTTC. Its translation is CASSPGTGGRTYEQYF. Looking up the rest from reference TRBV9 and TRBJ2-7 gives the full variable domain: DSGVTQTPKHLITATGQRVTLRCSPRSGDLSVYWYQQSLDQGLQFLIQYYNGEERAKGNILERFSAQQFPDLHSELNLSSLELGDSALYFCASSPGTGGRTYEQYFGPGTRLTVT.

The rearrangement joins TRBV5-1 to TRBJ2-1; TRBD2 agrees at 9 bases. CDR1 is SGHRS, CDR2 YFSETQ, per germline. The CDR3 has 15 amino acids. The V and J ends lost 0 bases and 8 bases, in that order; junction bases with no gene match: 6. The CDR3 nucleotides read TGCGCCAGCAGCTTGGTGGCTAGCGGGGTAGATGAGCAGTTCTTC. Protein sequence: CASSLVASGVDEQFF.

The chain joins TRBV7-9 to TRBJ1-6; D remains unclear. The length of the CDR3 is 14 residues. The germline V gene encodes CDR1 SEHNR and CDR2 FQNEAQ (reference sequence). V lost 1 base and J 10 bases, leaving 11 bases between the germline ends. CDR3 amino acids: CASSLVGLRSPLHF. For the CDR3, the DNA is TGTGCCAGCAGCTTAGTTGGGCTGCGATCACCCCTCCACTTT.

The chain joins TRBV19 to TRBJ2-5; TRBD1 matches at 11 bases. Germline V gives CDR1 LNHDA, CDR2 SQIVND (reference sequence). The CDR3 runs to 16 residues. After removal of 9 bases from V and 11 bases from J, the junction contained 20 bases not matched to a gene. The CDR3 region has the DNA TGTGCCAGCACCCCCGCTCTGGGACAGGGGGTTTATGAGCAGTACTTC. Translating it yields CASTPALGQGVYEQYF. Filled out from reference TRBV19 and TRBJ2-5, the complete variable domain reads DGGITQSPKYLFRKEGQNVTLSCEQNLNHDAMYWYRQDPGQGLRLIYYSQIVNDFQKGDIAEGYSVSREKKESFPLTVTSAQKNPTAFYLCASTPALGQGVYEQYFGPGTRLLVL.

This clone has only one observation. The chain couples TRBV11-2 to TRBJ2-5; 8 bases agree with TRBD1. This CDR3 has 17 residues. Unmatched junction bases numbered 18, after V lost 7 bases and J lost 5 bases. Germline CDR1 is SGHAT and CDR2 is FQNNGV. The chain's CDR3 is CASTERIGQGSAETQYF. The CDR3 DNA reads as TGTGCCAGCACCGAAAGAATAGGACAGGGCAGCGCGGAGACCCAGTACTTC.

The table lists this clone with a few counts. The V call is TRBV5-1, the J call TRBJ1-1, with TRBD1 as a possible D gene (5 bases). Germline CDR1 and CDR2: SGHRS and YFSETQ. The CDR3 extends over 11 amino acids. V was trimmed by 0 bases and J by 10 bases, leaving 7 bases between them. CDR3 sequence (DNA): TGCGCCAGCAGCTTGGGGGGGGTAGCTTTCTTT. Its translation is CASSLGGVAFF.

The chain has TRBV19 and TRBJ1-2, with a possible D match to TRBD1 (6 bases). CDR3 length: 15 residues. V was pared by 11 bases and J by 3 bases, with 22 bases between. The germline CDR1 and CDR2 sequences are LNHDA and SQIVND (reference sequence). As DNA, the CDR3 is TGTGCCCTAATCCACCTACAGGGCGAAGACTATGGCTACACCTTC. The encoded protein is CALIHLQGEDYGYTF.

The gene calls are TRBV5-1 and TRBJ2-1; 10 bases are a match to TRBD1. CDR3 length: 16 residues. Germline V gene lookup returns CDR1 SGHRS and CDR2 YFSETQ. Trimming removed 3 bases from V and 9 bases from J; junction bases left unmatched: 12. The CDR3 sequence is CASSSTGGAGRGEQFF. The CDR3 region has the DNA TGCGCCAGCAGCTCGACAGGGGGCGCGGGACGGGGTGAGCAGTTCTTC.

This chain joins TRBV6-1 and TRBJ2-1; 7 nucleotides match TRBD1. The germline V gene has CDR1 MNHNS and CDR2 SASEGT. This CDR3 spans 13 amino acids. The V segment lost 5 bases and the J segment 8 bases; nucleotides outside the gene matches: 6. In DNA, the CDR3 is TGTGCCAGCAGTCCCTCAGGGGGACATGAGCAGTTCTTC. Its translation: CASSPSGGHEQFF.

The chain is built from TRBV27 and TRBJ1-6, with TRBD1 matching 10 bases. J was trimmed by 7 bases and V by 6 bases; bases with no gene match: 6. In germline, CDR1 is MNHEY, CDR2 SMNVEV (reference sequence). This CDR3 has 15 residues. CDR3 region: CASRSRTGGNSPLHF. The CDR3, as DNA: TGTGCCAGCAGAAGCAGGACAGGGGGGAATTCACCCCTCCACTTT.

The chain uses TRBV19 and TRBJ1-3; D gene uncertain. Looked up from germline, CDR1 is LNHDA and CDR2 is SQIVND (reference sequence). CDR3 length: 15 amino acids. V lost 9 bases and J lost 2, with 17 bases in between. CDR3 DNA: TGTGCCAGCGAGTATCGAGGAGGGACTGGAAACACCATATATTTT. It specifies CASEYRGGTGNTIYF.

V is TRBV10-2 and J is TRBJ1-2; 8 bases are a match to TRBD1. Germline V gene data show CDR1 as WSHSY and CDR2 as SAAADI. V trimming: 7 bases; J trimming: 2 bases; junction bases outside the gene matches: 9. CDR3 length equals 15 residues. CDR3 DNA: TGCGCCAGCAACCCCGGACAGGGAGGAAACTATGGCTACACCTTC. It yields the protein CASNPGQGGNYGYTF.

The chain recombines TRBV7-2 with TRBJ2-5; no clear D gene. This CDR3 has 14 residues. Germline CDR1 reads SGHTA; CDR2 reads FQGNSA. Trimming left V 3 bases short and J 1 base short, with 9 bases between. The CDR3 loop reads CASSFVLAQETQYF. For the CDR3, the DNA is TGTGCCAGCAGCTTCGTTTTGGCCCAAGAGACCCAGTACTTC. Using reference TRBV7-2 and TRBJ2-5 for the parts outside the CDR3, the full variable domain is GAGVSQSPSNKVTEKGKDVELRCDPISGHTALYWYRQSLGQGLEFLIYFQGNSAPDKSGLPSDRFSAERTGGSVSTLTIQRTQQEDSAVYLCASSFVLAQETQYFGPGTRLLVL.

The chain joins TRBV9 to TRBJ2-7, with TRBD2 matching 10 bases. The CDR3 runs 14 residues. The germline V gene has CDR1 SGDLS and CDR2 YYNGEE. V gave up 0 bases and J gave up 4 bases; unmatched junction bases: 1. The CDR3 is CASSVGTSGYEQYF. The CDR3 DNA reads TGTGCCAGCAGCGTAGGGACTAGCGGATACGAGCAGTACTTC.

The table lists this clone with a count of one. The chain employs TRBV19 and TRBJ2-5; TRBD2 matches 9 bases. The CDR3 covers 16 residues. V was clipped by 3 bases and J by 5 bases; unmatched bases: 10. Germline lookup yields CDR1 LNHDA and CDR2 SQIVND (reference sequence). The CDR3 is CASSIIRGGASETQYF. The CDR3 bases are TGTGCCAGTAGTATTATCCGCGGGGGGGCATCGGAGACCCAGTACTTC.

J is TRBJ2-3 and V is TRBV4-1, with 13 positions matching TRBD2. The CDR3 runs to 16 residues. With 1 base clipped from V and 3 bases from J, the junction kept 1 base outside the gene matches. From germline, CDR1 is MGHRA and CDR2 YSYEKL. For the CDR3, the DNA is TGCGCCAGCAGCCAAGGGACTAGCGGGAGAACAGATACGCAGTATTTT. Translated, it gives CASSQGTSGRTDTQYF.

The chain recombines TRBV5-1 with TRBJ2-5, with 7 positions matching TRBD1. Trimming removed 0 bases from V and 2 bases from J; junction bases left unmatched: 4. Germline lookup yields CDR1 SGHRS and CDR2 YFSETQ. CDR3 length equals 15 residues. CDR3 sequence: CASSLGGRGQETQYF. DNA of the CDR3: TGCGCCAGCAGCTTGGGGGGCAGGGGGCAAGAGACCCAGTACTTC.

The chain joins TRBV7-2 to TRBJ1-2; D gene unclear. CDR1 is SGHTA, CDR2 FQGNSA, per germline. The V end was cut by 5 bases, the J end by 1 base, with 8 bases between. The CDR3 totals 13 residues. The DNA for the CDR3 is TGTGCCAGCAGCGACTCAAGTAACTATGGCTACACCTTC. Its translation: CASSDSSNYGYTF.

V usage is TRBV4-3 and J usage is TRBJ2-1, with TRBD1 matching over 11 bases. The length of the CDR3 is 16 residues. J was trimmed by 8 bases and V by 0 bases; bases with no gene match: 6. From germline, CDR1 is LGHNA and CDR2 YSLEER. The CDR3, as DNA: TGCGCCAGCAGCCAAGATAGGACAGGGGGCGCGTATGAGCAGTTCTTC. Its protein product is CASSQDRTGGAYEQFF.

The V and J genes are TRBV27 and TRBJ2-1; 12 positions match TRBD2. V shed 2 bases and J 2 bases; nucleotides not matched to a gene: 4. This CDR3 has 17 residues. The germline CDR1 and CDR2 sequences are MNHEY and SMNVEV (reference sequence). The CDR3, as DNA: TGTGCCAGCAGTTTAGCTCCTAGCGGGGGGGCCTACAATGAGCAGTTCTTC. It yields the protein CASSLAPSGGAYNEQFF.

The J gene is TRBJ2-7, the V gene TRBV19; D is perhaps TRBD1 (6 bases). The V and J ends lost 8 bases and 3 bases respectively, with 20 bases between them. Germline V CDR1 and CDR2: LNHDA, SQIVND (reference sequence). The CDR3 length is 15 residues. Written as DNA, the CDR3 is TGTGCCAGTCATCCAACAGGGTTGTCGGTCTACGAGCAGTACTTC. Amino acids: CASHPTGLSVYEQYF. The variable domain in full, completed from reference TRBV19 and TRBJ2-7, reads DGGITQSPKYLFRKEGQNVTLSCEQNLNHDAMYWYRQDPGQGLRLIYYSQIVNDFQKGDIAEGYSVSREKKESFPLTVTSAQKNPTAFYLCASHPTGLSVYEQYFGPGTRLTVT.

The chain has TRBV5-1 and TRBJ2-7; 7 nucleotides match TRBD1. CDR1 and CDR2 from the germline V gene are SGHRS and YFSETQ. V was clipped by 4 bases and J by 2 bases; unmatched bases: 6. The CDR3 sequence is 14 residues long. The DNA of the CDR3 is TGCGCCAGCAGCCTCTCGGGACAGCCCTACGAGCAGTACTTC. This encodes CASSLSGQPYEQYF.

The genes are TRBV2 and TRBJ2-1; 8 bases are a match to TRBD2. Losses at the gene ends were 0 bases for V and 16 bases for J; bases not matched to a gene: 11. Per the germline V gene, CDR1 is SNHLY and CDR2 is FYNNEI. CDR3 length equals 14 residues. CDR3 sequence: CASSEARSGASNFF. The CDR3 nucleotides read TGTGCCAGCAGTGAAGCGCGTAGCGGGGCGTCCAACTTCTTC.